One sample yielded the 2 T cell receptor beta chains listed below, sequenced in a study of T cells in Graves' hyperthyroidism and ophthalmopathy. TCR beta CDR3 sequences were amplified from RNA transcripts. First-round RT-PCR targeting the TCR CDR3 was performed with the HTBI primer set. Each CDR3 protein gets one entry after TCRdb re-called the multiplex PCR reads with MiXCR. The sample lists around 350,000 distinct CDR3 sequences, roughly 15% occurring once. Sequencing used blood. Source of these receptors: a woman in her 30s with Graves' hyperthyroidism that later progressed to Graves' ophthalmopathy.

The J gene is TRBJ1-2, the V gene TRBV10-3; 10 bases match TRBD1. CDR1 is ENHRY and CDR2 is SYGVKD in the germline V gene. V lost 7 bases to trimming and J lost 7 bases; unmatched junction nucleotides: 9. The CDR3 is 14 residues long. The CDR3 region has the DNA TGTGCCATCATGGGGGGACAGGGGAGAGGTGGCTACACCTTC. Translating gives CAIMGGQGRGGYTF.

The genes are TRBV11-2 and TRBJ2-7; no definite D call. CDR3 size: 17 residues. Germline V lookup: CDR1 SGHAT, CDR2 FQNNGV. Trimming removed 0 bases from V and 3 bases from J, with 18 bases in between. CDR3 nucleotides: TGTGCCAGCAGCTTAGATATGTGGTACCCAGACGGCTACGAGCAGTACTTC. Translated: CASSLDMWYPDGYEQYF.